This is a list of T cell receptor beta chains from one sample in a study of a mutant IDH1 vaccine in newly diagnosed glioma. Sequencing used immunoSEQ multiplex PCR; TCRdb keeps in-frame clones, though not all of them. The sample has under 40,000 clones; roughly 86% are singletons. Their cognate antigens are unknown. The specimen comprised PBMCs, sampled from a glioma patient whose treatment included an IDH1 peptide vaccine. The receptors were gathered from a man aged 25-45 years with glioma. Each CDR3 is given with its conserved first and last residue. The order of the fields is D gene, V gene, clone size, J gene, CDR3 length, CDR3 DNA, CDR3 protein. D genes are given only for firm matches. Size values are once, few and many counts, or a class for expanded clones, and some rows have none.

-	TRBV2	-	TRBJ2-7	13	TGTGCCAGCAGTGAACTACAGGGCTACGAGCAGTACTTC	CASSELQGYEQYF
-	TRBV6-5	-	TRBJ2-7	13	TGTGCCAGCAGACCCTACACATGGAACGAGCAGTACTTC	CASRPYTWNEQYF
-	TRBV7-6	-	TRBJ1-2	14	TGTGCCAGCAGCTTAGCCGAACAGGGCTATGGCTACACCTTC	CASSLAEQGYGYTF
TRBD1	TRBV5-6	-	TRBJ1-1	16	TGTGCCAGCAGCTTGGAGTGGACAGGGATAAACACTGAAGCTTTCTTT	CASSLEWTGINTEAFF
-	TRBV5-1	-	TRBJ2-1	12	TGCGCCAGCAGCCTTACTACGATCGAGCAGTTCTTC	CASSLTTIEQFF
-	TRBV19	-	TRBJ2-4	13	TGTGCCAGTAAAGGAATAGCCAAAAACATTCAGTACTTC	CASKGIAKNIQYF
-	TRBV25-1	-	TRBJ1-2	15	TGTGCCAGCAGTGAACGGCCAGGGGAGCTCCATGGCTACACCTTC	CASSERPGELHGYTF
TRBD1	TRBV7-9	once	TRBJ2-5	14	TGTGCCAGCAGCTTAGGGACAGGGAGAGAGACCCAGTACTTC	CASSLGTGRETQYF
-	TRBV30	few	TRBJ1-1	15	TGTGCCTGGAGTGTACTCCGGGGGCGGAACACTGAAGCTTTCTTT	CAWSVLRGRNTEAFF
TRBD1	TRBV5-5	-	TRBJ2-7	16	TGTGCCAGCAGCTTGGGACCCCAGGGGGAAACCTACGAGCAGTACTTC	CASSLGPQGETYEQYF
-	TRBV7-8	-	TRBJ2-7	15	TGTGCCAGCAGCTTCATCAAGGAGAGCTCCTACGAGCAGTACTTC	CASSFIKESSYEQYF
-	TRBV19	-	TRBJ1-1	11	TGTGCCAGTAGGCTAAACACTGAAGCTTTCTTT	CASRLNTEAFF
TRBD1	TRBV27	-	TRBJ1-1	14	TGTGCCAGCAGAACCTGGACAGGGAACACTGAAGCTTTCTTT	CASRTWTGNTEAFF
-	TRBV5-4	-	TRBJ2-7	13	TGTGCCAGCAGCTCCCCGGGATTCTACGAGCAGTACTTC	CASSSPGFYEQYF
TRBD2	TRBV4-1	-	TRBJ2-1	18	TGCGCCAGCAGCGCGGGACTAGCGGAGGGACCATCCTACAATGAGCAGTTCTTC	CASSAGLAEGPSYNEQFF
TRBD1	TRBV2	-	TRBJ1-4	15	TGTGCCAGCAGCTTTGACAGGGGATCTAATGAAAAACTGTTTTTT	CASSFDRGSNEKLFF
-	TRBV6-5	-	TRBJ2-7	11	TGTGCCAGCAGCGACAGCTACGAGCAGTACTTC	CASSDSYEQYF
-	TRBV2	-	TRBJ2-1	13	TGTGCCAGCATGGAGGTGAGCTACAATGAGCAGTTCTTC	CASMEVSYNEQFF
TRBD1	TRBV7-8	-	TRBJ1-4	14	TGTGCCAGCAGCCGGGACAGGGTTTTCGAAAAACTGTTTTTT	CASSRDRVFEKLFF
-	TRBV10-3	-	TRBJ2-2	17	TGTGCCATCAGTGAGCCCCGGTACGGGGGTGCGGCCGGGGAGCTGTTTTTT	CAISEPRYGGAAGELFF
TRBD1	TRBV4-1	few	TRBJ2-1	17	TGCGCCAGCAGCCGAAAGGACGGGGACAGCTCCTACAATGAGCAGTTCTTC	CASSRKDGDSSYNEQFF
-	TRBV4-1	-	TRBJ2-2	15	TGCGCCAGCAGCCAGGTGGAGGGGCGCACCGGGGAGCTGTTTTTT	CASSQVEGRTGELFF
-	TRBV5-4	-	TRBJ1-1	15	TGTGCCAGCAGCTTGGCCTCGGGGGCGAGGACTGAAGCTTTCTTT	CASSLASGARTEAFF
-	TRBV6-1	-	TRBJ1-2	13	TGTGCCAGCAGTTCAAGGGACAACTATGGCTACACCTTC	CASSSRDNYGYTF
-	TRBV5-1	-	TRBJ2-5	15	TGCGCCAGCAGCTTGTGGTCGACGACCCAAGAGACCCAGTACTTC	CASSLWSTTQETQYF
TRBD1	TRBV9	once	TRBJ2-5	16	TGTGCCAGCAGCGTAGGGTCGGGACAGGGTGTCGAGACCCAGTACTTC	CASSVGSGQGVETQYF
TRBD2	TRBV9	-	TRBJ2-1	21	TGTGCCAGCAGCTTTCGATTAAAGGGGACTAGCGAGACAAGCTCCTACAATGAGCAGTTCTTC	CASSFRLKGTSETSSYNEQFF
-	TRBV7-8	once	TRBJ2-7	13	TGTGCCAGCAGCTTGGGCAGGGGTTACGAGCAGTACTTC	CASSLGRGYEQYF
-	TRBV30	-	TRBJ2-6	12	TGTGCGGGGGTTCCTGGGGCCAACGTCCTGACTTTC	CAGVPGANVLTF
-	TRBV29-1	-	TRBJ1-1	13	TGCAGCGTTGCCAGGGCCAGAAACACTGAAGCTTTCTTT	CSVARARNTEAFF
-	TRBV2	-	TRBJ2-1	14	TGTGCCAGCAGTGAAGGTCTTAGCGTTAGAGCTCCGTTCTTC	CASSEGLSVRAPFF
-	TRBV7-9	-	TRBJ1-1	13	TGTGCCAGCAGCCCCCCTAGGGAAACTGAAGCTTTCTTT	CASSPPRETEAFF
TRBD2	TRBV29-1	-	TRBJ2-1	18	TGCAGCGTTGAAGGGGAACTAGCGGGAAGGGTGTCCTACAATGAGCAGTTCTTC	CSVEGELAGRVSYNEQFF
TRBD2	TRBV5-1	-	TRBJ2-3	14	TGCGCCAGCAAACTAGCGGGAGGTACAGATACGCAGTATTTT	CASKLAGGTDTQYF
-	TRBV20-1	-	TRBJ2-6	11	TGCAGTGCTCCAGGGGCCAACGTCCTGACTTTC	CSAPGANVLTF
-	TRBV14	-	TRBJ2-5	14	TGTGCCAGCAGCTTTTGGCCGAGAACAGAGACCCAGTACTTC	CASSFWPRTETQYF
TRBD1	TRBV2	few	TRBJ1-5	13	TGTGCCAGCAGCTGGGACAGCCAGCAGCCCCAGCATTTT	CASSWDSQQPQHF
-	TRBV6-1	-	TRBJ1-1	11	TGTGCCAGCAGTGAGGAATCTGAAGCTTTCTTT	CASSEESEAFF
-	TRBV11-2	-	TRBJ2-3	14	TGTGCCAGCAGCTTAGGGGGGGGCGCAGATACGCAGTATTTT	CASSLGGGADTQYF
-	TRBV7-9	-	TRBJ1-1	13	TGTGCCAGCAGCCAGGGCCTGGGAACTGAAGCTTTCTTT	CASSQGLGTEAFF
TRBD1	TRBV5-1	-	TRBJ2-1	16	TGCGCCAGCGCCCAGCGGATAGGGGGCTGGGACAATGAGCAGTTCTTC	CASAQRIGGWDNEQFF
TRBD2	TRBV5-1	-	TRBJ2-5	18	TGCGCCAGCAGGGTCGGTACTAGCGGGAGTGGCCGGAGAGAGACCCAGTACTTC	CASRVGTSGSGRRETQYF
TRBD1	TRBV7-9	-	TRBJ1-1	13	TGTGCCAGCAGCCACGGACAGGAAGAAGGAGCTTTCTTT	CASSHGQEEGAFF
TRBD2	TRBV6-5	-	TRBJ2-7	13	TGTGCCAGCAGTTACTCGGGAGGGTTCGAGCAGTACTTC	CASSYSGGFEQYF
-	TRBV6-6	-	TRBJ2-3	11	TGTGCCAGCAAGGGGGCAGATACGCAGTATTTT	CASKGADTQYF
-	TRBV4-1	-	TRBJ1-1	15	TGCGCCAGCAGCCAAGTTAAAGGGTCGAACACTGAAGCTTTCTTT	CASSQVKGSNTEAFF
-	TRBV18	-	TRBJ2-6	15	TGTGCCAGCTCACCGGGGCTGTACGGGGCCAACGTCCTGACTTTC	CASSPGLYGANVLTF
TRBD2	TRBV4-1	-	TRBJ2-5	19	TGCGCCAGCAGCCTCGGGGGGCTAGCGGGAGGGGGGATCCAAGAGACCCAGTACTTC	CASSLGGLAGGGIQETQYF
-	TRBV6-1	-	TRBJ1-1	13	TGTGCCAGCAGGACACAGGCACGGGCTGAAGCTTTCTTT	CASRTQARAEAFF
-	TRBV5-1	-	TRBJ2-3	14	TGCGCCAGCAGCCTTGAGGGGCGCGCAGATACGCAGTATTTT	CASSLEGRADTQYF
-	TRBV18	-	TRBJ2-5	12	TGTGCCAGCTCACCGCTACAAGAGACCCAGTACTTC	CASSPLQETQYF
-	TRBV19	few	TRBJ1-5	15	TGTGCCAGTAACCAGGGACCGAAAGTTAATCAGCCCCAGCATTTT	CASNQGPKVNQPQHF
TRBD1	TRBV29-1	few	TRBJ1-4	12	TGCAGCGGCGGGACAGCTAATGAAAAACTGTTTTTT	CSGGTANEKLFF
-	TRBV5-6	-	TRBJ2-1	15	TGTGCCAGCAGCTTGTTCGGCAACCGCTACAATGAGCAGTTCTTC	CASSLFGNRYNEQFF
-	TRBV27	few	TRBJ1-5	13	TGTGCCAGCAGTTCCTGGACCGGTCAGCCCCAGCATTTT	CASSSWTGQPQHF